Each of the 2 T cell receptor beta chains below was sequenced from the same sample in a study of cytomegalovirus exposure and HLA in healthy donors. Use of 60 Vbeta and 13 Jbeta primers characterized the PCR. The table came from immunoSEQ multiplex PCR; TCRdb's copy has only in-frame clones and leaves some out. This sample has under 200,000 clones, with over 75% found just once. Sequenced input: PBMCs. These receptor sequences come from a man aged 55 to 70 in good health and CMV-seronegative.

This clone was seen just once. This chain joins TRBV25-1 and TRBJ2-7; D is perhaps TRBD1 (6 bases). With 6 bases removed from V and 2 bases from J, the gap between germline ends came to 8 bases. The CDR3 covers 12 residues. Germline values: CDR1 MGHDK, CDR2 SYGVNS. CDR3 sequence reads: CASRGTTYEQYF. The DNA of the CDR3 is TGTGCCAGCAGAGGGACAACCTACGAGCAGTACTTC.

The J gene is TRBJ2-1, the V gene TRBV19; weak D call: TRBD2 (6 bases). Trimming stripped 4 bases from V and 5 bases from J, with 9 bases between. The CDR3 is made up of 13 amino acids. CDR1 and CDR2 from the germline V gene are LNHDA and SQIVND (reference sequence). The CDR3 spells CASSTTSNNEQFF. CDR3 bases: TGTGCCAGTAGTACCACTAGCAACAATGAGCAGTTCTTC.